The rows below give T cell receptor beta chains drawn from one sample of a study of identical twins. MiXCR, run by TCRdb on the 5' RACE reads, gives a single entry per CDR3 protein. This sample has 450,000 or so distinct CDR3 sequences; roughly a quarter occur once, and the top ten carry about 2.9%. These same data were also listed under a study on T cells expressing NK-cell markers.

What was sequenced was CD4+ T cells sorted from blood. These receptors were obtained from a woman in her late teens or twenties in good health. Both conserved end residues are trimmed from each CDR3. The order of the fields is D gene, V gene, J gene, CDR3 protein. A D gene is named only where the DNA matches it firmly.

D gene: -
V gene: TRBV29-1
J gene: TRBJ2-5
CDR3 protein: NIGGGETQY

D gene: -
V gene: TRBV6-2/TRBV6-3
J gene: TRBJ2-5
CDR3 protein: ASSYLGGQETQY

D gene: TRBD1
V gene: TRBV3-1
J gene: TRBJ1-1
CDR3 protein: ASSQGDRRGTEAF

D gene: -
V gene: TRBV5-1
J gene: TRBJ2-1
CDR3 protein: ASSLRGQSYNEQF

D gene: -
V gene: TRBV12-3/TRBV12-4
J gene: TRBJ1-3
CDR3 protein: ASSSRVSGNTIY

D gene: -
V gene: TRBV18
J gene: TRBJ2-5
CDR3 protein: ASSPLAALQETQY

D gene: -
V gene: TRBV29-1
J gene: TRBJ2-4
CDR3 protein: SVEDLKGEEGIQY

D gene: -
V gene: TRBV15
J gene: TRBJ2-3
CDR3 protein: ATSRVRWTDTQY

D gene: TRBD2
V gene: TRBV5-5
J gene: TRBJ2-3
CDR3 protein: ASSLGGSSTSDTQY

D gene: TRBD1
V gene: TRBV10-3
J gene: TRBJ1-5
CDR3 protein: ATRLTQGIDQPQH

D gene: -
V gene: TRBV6-2/TRBV6-3
J gene: TRBJ2-7
CDR3 protein: ASSYSGLSTKQY

D gene: -
V gene: TRBV20-1
J gene: TRBJ1-2
CDR3 protein: SARRGGPQGGYT